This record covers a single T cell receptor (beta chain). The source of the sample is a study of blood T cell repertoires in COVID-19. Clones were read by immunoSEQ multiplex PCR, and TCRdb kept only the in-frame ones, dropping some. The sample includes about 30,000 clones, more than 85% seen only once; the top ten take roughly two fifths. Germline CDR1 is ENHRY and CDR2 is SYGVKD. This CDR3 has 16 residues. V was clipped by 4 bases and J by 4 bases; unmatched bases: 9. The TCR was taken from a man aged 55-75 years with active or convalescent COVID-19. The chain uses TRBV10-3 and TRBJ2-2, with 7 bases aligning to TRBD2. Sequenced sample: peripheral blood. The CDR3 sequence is CAISVGRGSGTGELFF. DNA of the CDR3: TGTGCCATCAGTGTCGGCCGCGGGAGCGGCACCGGGGAGCTGTTTTTT.